The 21 T cell receptor beta chains below come from one sample, sequenced in a study of Graves' ophthalmopathy and Graves' hyperthyroidism (dated by TCRdb to 2016 to 2019). The instrument was an Illumina HiSeq 2000. For repertoire sequencing, TCR beta CDR3 regions were amplified from RNA transcripts. The first round of RT-PCR was done with HTBI primers and the Qiagen OneStep RT-PCR kit, and was followed by a second round of multiplex PCR, then size selection and purification. TCRdb reanalyzed the raw reads on its own, using fastp at Q25 for trimming and MiXCR for clone calling, and kept in-frame beta chains. All rows with the same CDR3 protein become a single entry with the most common DNA and genes. Present in this sample are some 160,000 distinct CDR3 sequences, 35% to 45% of which were seen just once. In total, the top ten clones hold approximately 9% of the sample. The specimen was peripheral blood. The source is a man aged 25 to 40 with Graves' ophthalmopathy. Donor details come from another sample of the same person, matched by shared clones.

This clonotype was seen at least ten times. The chain has TRBV6-1 and TRBJ1-5, with a possible D match to TRBD1 (6 bases). The germline gives CDR1 MNHNS, CDR2 SASEGT. Trimming stripped 11 bases from V and 5 bases from J, with 13 bases between. CDR3 size: 12 residues. The chain's CDR3 is CAAGEGDQPQHF. CDR3 in DNA: TGTGCCGCGGGGGAGGGGGATCAGCCCCAGCATTTT.

This clonotype was counted ten times or more. The chain couples TRBV12-3 or TRBV12-4 to TRBJ2-7, with no clear D. V was trimmed by 3 bases and J by 2 bases, leaving 11 bases between them. CDR3 size: 14 residues. CDR3 nucleotides: TGTGCCAGCAGTTTGACGGGCGTTACCTACGAGCAGTACTTC. Its protein product is CASSLTGVTYEQYF.

This clonotype was detected many times. V usage is TRBV28 and J usage is TRBJ2-7; D is uncertain. V was trimmed by 5 bases and J by 2 bases, leaving 16 bases between them. CDR3 length: 15 amino acids. Germline CDR1 MDHEN, CDR2 SYDVKM. The DNA of the CDR3 is TGTGCCAGCAGTACTATCCGGGCTCTTCCCTACGAGCAGTACTTC. Its protein is CASSTIRALPYEQYF.

J is TRBJ1-5 and V is TRBV24-1, with a possible D match to TRBD1 (5 bases). Deletions cut 5 bases from V and 6 bases from J, with 10 bases between. Germline assignment: CDR1 KGHDR and CDR2 SFDVKD. The CDR3 length is 13 residues. The CDR3 loop reads CATSGGEGQPQHF. CDR3 nucleotides: TGTGCCACCAGTGGGGGGGAAGGTCAGCCCCAGCATTTT.

At least ten counts were recorded for this clonotype. The chain links TRBV28 to TRBJ2-1, with D perhaps TRBD2 (5 bases). The ends were cut back, 6 bases at V and 8 bases at J, with 17 bases in the middle. This CDR3 is 14 amino acids long. The germline V gene encodes CDR1 MDHEN and CDR2 SYDVKM. The CDR3 here is CASRPMGGRDEQFF. The CDR3 DNA reads TGTGCCAGCAGGCCAATGGGTGGGAGAGATGAGCAGTTCTTC.

The count of this clonotype is one. The chain links TRBV19 to TRBJ1-2, with 9 positions matching TRBD1. Germline trimming cut 5 bases from V and 7 bases from J; bases unmatched to any gene: 8. Germline V lookup: CDR1 LNHDA, CDR2 SQIVND (reference sequence). This CDR3 region has 14 residues. CDR3 amino acids: CASSGTGGAIGYTF. DNA for the CDR3: TGTGCCAGTAGTGGCACAGGGGGCGCGATTGGCTACACCTTC.

The CDR3 coding sequence is TGTGCCAGCAGCCTAAGGCCTCAGGGGGTCGAGCAGTACTTC. Its protein product is CASSLRPQGVEQYF. The chain links TRBV7-2 to TRBJ2-7; 7 bases are shared with TRBD1. The germline gives CDR1 SGHTA, CDR2 FQGNSA. With V trimmed by 5 bases and J by 6 bases, 10 bases remained unmatched. This CDR3 comprises 14 residues.

Many counts were recorded for this clonotype. V and J are TRBV12-3 or TRBV12-4 and TRBJ1-2, with D possibly matching TRBD1 (5 bases). V dropped 5 bases and J dropped 0 bases, with 13 bases sitting between them. The CDR3 spans 15 residues. The CDR3 spells CASSAYRRTNYGYTF. The CDR3 DNA is TGTGCCAGCAGTGCATACAGGAGAACTAACTATGGCTACACCTTC.

The CDR3 spells CASSLTGTASHEQYF. The CDR3 coding sequence is TGTGCCAGCAGCCTAACCGGGACAGCGTCCCACGAGCAGTACTTC. The chain is built from TRBV7-2 and TRBJ2-7; 7 bases match TRBD1. CDR3 length: 15 residues. V shed 5 bases, J shed 5 bases, and the junction held 12 bases outside the gene matches. Germline lookup yields CDR1 SGHTA and CDR2 FQGNSA.

This clonotype was observed many times. The chain links TRBV7-2 to TRBJ1-2, with D maybe TRBD1 (5 bases). This CDR3 is built from 16 residues. The V end was cut by 4 bases, the J end by 4 bases, with 19 bases between. CDR1 SGHTA and CDR2 FQGNSA come from the germline V gene. Here the CDR3 DNA reads TGTGCCAGCAGCTCGCTGAGGGAGGGGCTTAGCTATGGCTACACCTTC. Amino acid sequence: CASSSLREGLSYGYTF.

This clonotype appeared many times. CDR3 residues: CASSMIWGGTYEQYF. The CDR3 region has the DNA TGTGCCAGCAGTATGATTTGGGGGGGCACCTACGAGCAGTACTTC. The chain is built from TRBV6-5 and TRBJ2-7; D may be TRBD2 (7 bases). V was clipped by 5 bases and J by 2 bases, with 16 bases between them. This CDR3 has 15 amino acids. The germline gives CDR1 MNHEY, CDR2 SVGAGI.

Only one count was recorded for this clonotype. J is TRBJ2-5 and V is TRBV11-2; 7 nucleotides align to TRBD1. V was pared by 5 bases and J by 2 bases, with 2 bases of the junction left unmatched. The CDR3 sequence is 13 residues long. CDR1 and CDR2 (germline): SGHAT, FQNNGV. The chain's CDR3 is CASSQGQQETQYF. In DNA form, the CDR3 reads TGTGCCAGCAGCCAGGGACAGCAAGAGACCCAGTACTTC.

The sample holds many counts of this clonotype. The V call is TRBV20-1, the J call TRBJ1-5, with a tentative D call TRBD1 (5 bases). V lost 6 bases and J 2 bases, leaving 11 bases between the germline ends. CDR3 length: 13 amino acids. The germline V gene encodes CDR1 DFQATT and CDR2 SNEGSKA (reference sequence). The CDR3 sequence is CSAWDFGNQPQHF. CDR3 DNA: TGCAGTGCCTGGGACTTTGGCAATCAGCCCCAGCATTTT.

This clonotype was counted ten times or more. The genes are TRBV2 and TRBJ1-5; 7 positions match TRBD1. The germline V gene encodes CDR1 SNHLY and CDR2 FYNNEI. The V gene end was trimmed by 4 bases and the J gene end by 5 bases; junction bases not matched to a gene: 2. The CDR3 runs 13 residues. The CDR3 DNA reads TGTGCCAGCAGTGCCGACAGGGATCAGCCCCAGCATTTT. Amino acids: CASSADRDQPQHF.

The chain is built from TRBV12-3 or TRBV12-4 and TRBJ2-2, with D hard to call. V lost 1 base, J lost 0 bases, and 6 bases lay in between. The CDR3 spans 15 residues. The CDR3 region has the DNA TGTGCCAGCAGTTTAGGCACTACGAACACCGGGGAGCTGTTTTTT. It translates to CASSLGTTNTGELFF.

This sequence joins TRBV19 and TRBJ2-5, with 8 bases aligning to TRBD2. V trimming: 9 bases; J trimming: 6 bases; junction bases outside the gene matches: 12. The CDR3 totals 14 residues. Looked up from germline, CDR1 is LNHDA and CDR2 is SQIVND (reference sequence). CDR3 residues: CASAPGSGGQTQYF. The CDR3 DNA reads TGTGCCAGCGCTCCTGGGAGCGGGGGACAGACCCAGTACTTC.

This clonotype has a count of ten or more. A read error may be the cause here, since a much bigger clone is one base away. This likely comes from a read error, as the CDR3 has no conserved phenylalanine or tryptophan at its end. V and J are TRBV29-1 and TRBJ2-5, with unresolved D. Germline V CDR1 and CDR2: SQVTM, ANQGSEA. The CDR3 covers 14 residues. V was trimmed by 2 bases and J by 0 bases, leaving 10 bases between them. The CDR3: CSVEHPQYQETQYS. The CDR3 bases are TGCAGCGTTGAACACCCCCAGTACCAAGAGACCCAGTACTCC.

This clonotype was observed many times. The CDR3 reads CASSQGRGRGQYF. The CDR3 bases are TGCGCCAGCAGCCAAGGGAGGGGGCGCGGGCAGTACTTC. The rearrangement links TRBV4-1 to TRBJ2-7; tentatively, D is TRBD1 (7 bases). The CDR3 consists of 13 residues. V lost 1 base and J 9 bases, leaving 13 bases between the germline ends. Germline loops: CDR1 MGHRA, CDR2 YSYEKL.

This rearrangement joins TRBV7-9 to TRBJ1-1, with 11 bases lining up with TRBD1. The CDR3 runs 14 residues. With V trimmed by 3 bases and J by 7 bases, 4 bases remained unmatched. Germline assignment: CDR1 SEHNR and CDR2 FQNEAQ (reference sequence). The DNA for the CDR3 is TGTGCCAGCAGCTTGGGACAGGGGGTGGATGAAGCTTTCTTT. Encoded protein: CASSLGQGVDEAFF. The full variable domain, in which reference TRBV7-9 and TRBJ1-1 provide the parts outside the CDR3, is DTGVSQNPRHKITKRGQNVTFRCDPISEHNRLYWYRQTLGQGPEFLTYFQNEAQLEKSRLLSDRFSAERPKGSFSTLEIQRTEQGDSAMYLCASSLGQGVDEAFFGQGTRLTVV.

J is TRBJ2-7 and V is TRBV6-1; D is perhaps TRBD1 (8 bases). The V and J ends lost 6 bases and 2 bases respectively, with 23 bases between them. The V gene's germline CDR1 is MNHNS and CDR2 SASEGT. This CDR3 comprises 17 residues. The CDR3 is CASRRTNRGGTTYEQYF. CDR3 DNA sequence: TGTGCCAGCAGGCGTACCAACAGGGGGGGAACTACCTACGAGCAGTACTTC.

The V gene is TRBV12-3 or TRBV12-4, the J gene TRBJ1-1, with D unclear. Trimming removed 8 bases at V and 1 base at J, with 8 bases between. The CDR3 is 12 amino acids. This CDR3 is CASGLRNTEAFF. The CDR3 DNA reads as TGTGCCAGCGGTCTGCGGAACACTGAAGCTTTCTTT.